The 9 T cell receptor beta chains below come from one sample, sequenced in a study of OX40 agonist ivuxolimab in advanced cancers. Data came from immunoSEQ multiplex PCR; TCRdb stores just in-frame clones and leaves some out. The sample lists approximately 32,000 clones, approximately 88% occurring once. The input for sequencing was CD4+ or CD8+ T cells sorted from blood, taken in a trial of the OX40 agonist ivuxolimab. All receptors derive from an adult with an advanced solid tumor such as melanoma, head and neck, liver or kidney cancer.

The chain has TRBV11-1 and TRBJ2-3; tentative D call: TRBD2 (5 bases). Germline CDR1 SGHAT, CDR2 FQDESV (reference sequence). The CDR3 has 14 residues. V gave up 5 bases and J gave up 2 bases, with 11 bases separating them. CDR3: CASSQWEITDTQYF. For the CDR3, the DNA is TGTGCCAGCAGCCAGTGGGAGATCACAGATACGCAGTATTTT.

The chain recombines TRBV4-1 with TRBJ2-1; 10 bases agree with TRBD2. CDR1 MGHRA and CDR2 YSYEKL come from the germline V gene. Germline trimming cut 4 bases from V and 10 bases from J; bases unmatched to any gene: 16. CDR3 size: 17 residues. The CDR3 loop reads CASSLVFSELAGREQFF. In nucleotides, the CDR3 is TGCGCCAGCAGCCTAGTTTTCTCGGAACTAGCGGGAAGGGAGCAGTTCTTC.

The J gene is TRBJ2-7, the V gene TRBV27; 9 bases agree with TRBD1. CDR3 length: 14 residues. From germline, CDR1 is MNHEY and CDR2 SMNVEV (reference sequence). The junction had 9 bases not matched to a gene; V was cut back by 5 bases and J by 7 bases. The CDR3 sequence: CASSVPGQGAEQYF. The CDR3 DNA is TGTGCCAGCAGTGTGCCGGGACAGGGTGCGGAGCAGTACTTC.

In this sample, this clone turned up a few times. The chain recombines TRBV27 with TRBJ1-1, with unresolved D. Between the trimmed V and J ends, which lost 6 bases and 1 base, there was a span of 12 bases. This CDR3 has 14 residues. Per germline, CDR1 MNHEY and CDR2 SMNVEV (reference sequence). The CDR3 spells CASSPRWENTEAFF. CDR3 sequence (DNA): TGTGCCAGCAGCCCCCGCTGGGAGAACACTGAAGCTTTCTTT.

The V gene is TRBV6-5, the J gene TRBJ1-1; tentatively, D is TRBD1 (6 bases). With 6 bases removed from V and 10 bases from J, the gap between germline ends came to 18 bases. There are 13 residues in the CDR3. Germline V gene sequence: CDR1 MNHEY, CDR2 SVGAGI. CDR3: CASSSGQTRRAFF. CDR3 nucleotide sequence: TGTGCCAGCAGCTCCGGACAGACCAGGAGAGCTTTCTTT.

The rearrangement links TRBV29-1 to TRBJ2-5; the D gene is possibly TRBD1 (6 bases). Germline lookup yields CDR1 SQVTM and CDR2 ANQGSEA. Trimming removed 7 bases from V and 11 bases from J, with 20 bases in between. The CDR3 loop spans 12 amino acids. The CDR3 coding sequence is TGCAGCGCCGTGACGGACAGCGTAGGGCAGTACTTC. As protein: CSAVTDSVGQYF.

The J gene is TRBJ2-3, the V gene TRBV9; a weak D match, TRBD2 (6 bases). The germline V gene has CDR1 SGDLS and CDR2 YYNGEE. The CDR3 has 15 residues. Between the trimmed V and J ends, which lost 0 bases and 3 bases, there was a span of 11 bases. CDR3 nucleotides: TGTGCCAGCAGCGTAGGTGGAGGGAGTACAGATACGCAGTATTTT. Its protein product is CASSVGGGSTDTQYF.

V is TRBV4-1 and J is TRBJ1-1; TRBD1 aligns across 12 bases. The V gene's germline CDR1 is MGHRA and CDR2 YSYEKL. Trimming took 3 bases from V and 4 from J; bases not matched to a gene: 6. The CDR3 has 16 residues. The CDR3 coding sequence is TGCGCCAGCAGCCAGTTGGGACAGGGGGCTTTCACTGAAGCTTTCTTT. It yields the protein CASSQLGQGAFTEAFF.

This clone was seen once. This chain connects TRBV7-9 to TRBJ2-1, with D possibly matching TRBD2 (5 bases). Germline V gives CDR1 SEHNR, CDR2 FQNEAQ (reference sequence). CDR3 length equals 13 residues. Trimming took off 6 bases at V and 3 bases at J, with 9 bases between the two ends. DNA of the CDR3: TGTGCCAGCAGTCGGGAACACTACAATGAGCAGTTCTTC. Protein: CASSREHYNEQFF. Based on the CDR3 plus reference TRBV7-9 and TRBJ2-1, the full variable domain is DTGVSQNPRHKITKRGQNVTFRCDPISEHNRLYWYRQTLGQGPEFLTYFQNEAQLEKSRLLSDRFSAERPKGSFSTLEIQRTEQGDSAMYLCASSREHYNEQFFGPGTRLTVL.